This TCR beta chain is from a study of blood T cell repertoires in COVID-19. Across the study: There were acute and convalescent COVID-19 samples, and they came from the United States, Italy and Spain. PBMCs, B-cell-depleted T cells, or T cells provided the cDNA or gDNA that made up the material.

Authors' analysis steps: Estimation of nucleated cell counts relied on the amplification of reference gene primers. Data came from immunoSEQ multiplex PCR; TCRdb stores just in-frame clones and leaves some out. For V, J and clone size, that table is used; D and trimming come from the DNA. The profile covers 55,000 to 90,000 clones, with around 83% appearing a single time and about 40% taken by the ten largest. This clone was counted a single time. Germline CDR1 is SGHDT and CDR2 is YYEEEE. V was shortened by 4 bases and J by 1 base, with 12 bases between the two germline ends. The CDR3 contains 15 residues.

The chain recombines TRBV5-6 with TRBJ2-4, with a tentative D call TRBD2 (6 bases). Sequencing was carried out using peripheral blood. The receptor was isolated from a woman aged 80 or older with active or convalescent COVID-19. The CDR3 sequence: CASSKTSSAKNIQYF. DNA of the CDR3: TGTGCCAGCAGCAAAACTAGCTCGGCCAAAAACATTCAGTACTTC.